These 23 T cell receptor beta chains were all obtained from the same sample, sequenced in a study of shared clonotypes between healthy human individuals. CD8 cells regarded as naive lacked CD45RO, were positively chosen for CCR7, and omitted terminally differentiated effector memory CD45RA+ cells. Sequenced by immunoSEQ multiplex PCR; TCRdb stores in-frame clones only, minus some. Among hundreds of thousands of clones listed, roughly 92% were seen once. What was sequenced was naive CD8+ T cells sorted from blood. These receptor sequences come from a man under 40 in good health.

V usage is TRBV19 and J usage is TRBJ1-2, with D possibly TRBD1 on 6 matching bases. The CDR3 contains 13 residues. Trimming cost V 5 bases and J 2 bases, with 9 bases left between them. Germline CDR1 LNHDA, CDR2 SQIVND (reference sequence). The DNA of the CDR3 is TGTGCCAGTAGTGCCACAGGGAACTATGGCTACACCTTC. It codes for CASSATGNYGYTF.

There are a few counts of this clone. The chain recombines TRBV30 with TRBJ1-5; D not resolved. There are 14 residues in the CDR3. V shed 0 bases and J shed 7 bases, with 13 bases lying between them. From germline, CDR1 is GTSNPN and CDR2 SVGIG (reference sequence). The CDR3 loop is CAWSVLGRGQPQHF. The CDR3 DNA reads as TGTGCCTGGAGTGTTTTAGGGCGCGGGCAGCCCCAGCATTTT. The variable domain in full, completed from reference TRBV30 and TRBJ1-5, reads SQTIHQWPATLVQPVGSPLSLECTVEGTSNPNLYWYRQAAGRGLQLLFYSVGIGQISSEVPQNLSASRPQDRQFILSSKKLLLSDSGFYLCAWSVLGRGQPQHFGDGTRLSIL.

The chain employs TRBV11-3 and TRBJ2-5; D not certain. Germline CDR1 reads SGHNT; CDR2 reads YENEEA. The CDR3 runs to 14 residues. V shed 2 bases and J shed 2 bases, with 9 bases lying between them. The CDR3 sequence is CASSLNHGQETQYF. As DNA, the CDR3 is TGTGCCAGCAGCTTAAACCACGGACAAGAGACCCAGTACTTC.

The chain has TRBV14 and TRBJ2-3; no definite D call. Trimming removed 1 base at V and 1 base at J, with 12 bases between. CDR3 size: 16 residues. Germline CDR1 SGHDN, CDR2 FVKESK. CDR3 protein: CASSQVIGGGTDTQYF. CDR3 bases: TGTGCCAGCAGCCAAGTAATCGGTGGAGGCACAGATACGCAGTATTTT.

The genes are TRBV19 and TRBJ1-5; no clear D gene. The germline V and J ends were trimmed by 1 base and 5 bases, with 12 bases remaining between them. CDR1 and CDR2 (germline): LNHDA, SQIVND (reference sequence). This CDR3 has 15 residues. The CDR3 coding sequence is TGTGCCAGTAGTATAGGAAGGCGGCCGGATCAGCCCCAGCATTTT. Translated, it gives CASSIGRRPDQPQHF. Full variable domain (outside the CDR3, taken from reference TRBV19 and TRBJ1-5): DGGITQSPKYLFRKEGQNVTLSCEQNLNHDAMYWYRQDPGQGLRLIYYSQIVNDFQKGDIAEGYSVSREKKESFPLTVTSAQKNPTAFYLCASSIGRRPDQPQHFGDGTRLSIL.

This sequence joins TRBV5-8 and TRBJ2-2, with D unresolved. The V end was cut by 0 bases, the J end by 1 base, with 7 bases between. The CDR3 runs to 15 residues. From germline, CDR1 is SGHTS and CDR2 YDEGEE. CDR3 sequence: CASSLGVLNTGELFF. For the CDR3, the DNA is TGTGCCAGCAGCTTGGGGGTGCTGAACACCGGGGAGCTGTTTTTT.

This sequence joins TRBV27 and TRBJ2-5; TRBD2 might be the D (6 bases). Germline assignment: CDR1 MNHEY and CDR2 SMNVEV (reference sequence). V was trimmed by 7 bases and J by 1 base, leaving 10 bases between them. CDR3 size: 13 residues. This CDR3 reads CASMEGLQETQYF. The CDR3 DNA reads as TGTGCCAGCATGGAGGGGCTCCAAGAGACCCAGTACTTC.

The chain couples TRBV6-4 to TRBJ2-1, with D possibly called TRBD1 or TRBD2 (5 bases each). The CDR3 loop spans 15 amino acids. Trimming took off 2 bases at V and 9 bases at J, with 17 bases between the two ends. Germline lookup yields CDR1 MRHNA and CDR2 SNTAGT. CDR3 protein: CASSDLGGKRGEQFF. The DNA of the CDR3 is TGTGCCAGCAGTGACCTTGGCGGAAAGAGGGGTGAGCAGTTCTTC.

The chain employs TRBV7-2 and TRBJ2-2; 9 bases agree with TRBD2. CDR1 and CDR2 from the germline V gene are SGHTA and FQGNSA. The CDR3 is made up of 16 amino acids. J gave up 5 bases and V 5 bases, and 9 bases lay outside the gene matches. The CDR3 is CASSNSGSLRTGELFF. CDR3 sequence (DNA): TGTGCCAGCAGCAATAGCGGGAGTTTACGGACCGGGGAGCTGTTTTTT.

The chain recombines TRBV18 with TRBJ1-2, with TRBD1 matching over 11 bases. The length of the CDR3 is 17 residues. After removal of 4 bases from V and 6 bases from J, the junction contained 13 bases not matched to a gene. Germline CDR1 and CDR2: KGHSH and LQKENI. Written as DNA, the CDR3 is TGTGCCAGCTCACTTACATCCGGGACAGGGGGAGAGAATGGCTACACCTTC. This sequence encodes CASSLTSGTGGENGYTF.

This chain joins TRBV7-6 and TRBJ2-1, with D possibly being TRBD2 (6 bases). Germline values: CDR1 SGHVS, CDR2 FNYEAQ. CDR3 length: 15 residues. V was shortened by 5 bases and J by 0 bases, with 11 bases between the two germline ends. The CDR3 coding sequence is TGTGCCAGCAGCGAACGGGGGAGCTCCTACAATGAGCAGTTCTTC. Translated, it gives CASSERGSSYNEQFF.

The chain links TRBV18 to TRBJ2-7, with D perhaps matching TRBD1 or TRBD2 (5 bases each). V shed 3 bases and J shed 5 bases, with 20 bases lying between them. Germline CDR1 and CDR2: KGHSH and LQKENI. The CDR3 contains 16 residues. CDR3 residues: CASSPLRDPRRHEQYF. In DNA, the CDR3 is TGTGCCAGCTCACCCCTCCGGGACCCACGCCGCCACGAGCAGTACTTC.

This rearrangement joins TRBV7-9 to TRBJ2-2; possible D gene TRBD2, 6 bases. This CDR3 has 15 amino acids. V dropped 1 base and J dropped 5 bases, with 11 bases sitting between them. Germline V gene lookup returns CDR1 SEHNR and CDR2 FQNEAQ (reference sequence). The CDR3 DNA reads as TGTGCCAGCAGCTTAGGGGTCCTAGCGACCGGGGAGCTGTTTTTT. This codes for CASSLGVLATGELFF.

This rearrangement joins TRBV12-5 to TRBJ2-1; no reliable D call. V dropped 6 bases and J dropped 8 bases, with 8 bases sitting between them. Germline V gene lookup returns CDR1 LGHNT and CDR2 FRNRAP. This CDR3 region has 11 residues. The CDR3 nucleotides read TGTGCTAGTGGCCTAGGAGATGAGCAGTTCTTC. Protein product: CASGLGDEQFF.

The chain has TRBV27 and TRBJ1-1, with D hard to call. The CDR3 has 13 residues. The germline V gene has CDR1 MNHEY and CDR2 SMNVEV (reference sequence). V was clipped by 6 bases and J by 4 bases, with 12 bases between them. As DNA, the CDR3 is TGTGCCAGCAGAGGTTTCTCCGGCACTGAAGCTTTCTTT. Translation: CASRGFSGTEAFF.

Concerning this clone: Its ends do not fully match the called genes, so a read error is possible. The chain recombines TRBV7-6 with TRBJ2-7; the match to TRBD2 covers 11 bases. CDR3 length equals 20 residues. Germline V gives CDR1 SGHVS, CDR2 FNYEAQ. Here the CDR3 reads CANSLIPPLAGELSSYEQYF. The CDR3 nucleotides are TGTGCCAACAGCTTAATCCCCCCACTAGCGGGAGAGCTTAGCTCCTACGAGCAGTACTTC.

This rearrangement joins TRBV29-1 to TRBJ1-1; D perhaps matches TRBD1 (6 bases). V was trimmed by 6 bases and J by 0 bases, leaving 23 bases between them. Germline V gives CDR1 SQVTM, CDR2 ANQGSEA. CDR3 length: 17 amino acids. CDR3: CSVNPGALGSMNTEAFF. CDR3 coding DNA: TGCAGCGTAAACCCGGGGGCTCTAGGTTCTATGAACACTGAAGCTTTCTTT.

Here the CDR3 DNA reads TGTGCCAGCAGCTCTACTAGCGGCGATGAGCAGTTCTTC. Residues: CASSSTSGDEQFF. The V gene is TRBV7-3, the J gene TRBJ2-1, with TRBD2 identical over 8 bases. V shed 4 bases and J 8 bases; nucleotides not matched to a gene: 4. This CDR3 contains 13 residues. CDR1 is SGHTA, CDR2 FQGTGA, per germline.

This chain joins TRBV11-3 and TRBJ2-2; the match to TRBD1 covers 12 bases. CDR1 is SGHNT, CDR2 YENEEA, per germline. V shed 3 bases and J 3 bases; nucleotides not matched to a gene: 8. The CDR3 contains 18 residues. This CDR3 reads CASSFTGTGGFDTGELFF. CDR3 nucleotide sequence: TGTGCCAGCAGCTTCACCGGGACAGGGGGCTTTGACACCGGGGAGCTGTTTTTT.

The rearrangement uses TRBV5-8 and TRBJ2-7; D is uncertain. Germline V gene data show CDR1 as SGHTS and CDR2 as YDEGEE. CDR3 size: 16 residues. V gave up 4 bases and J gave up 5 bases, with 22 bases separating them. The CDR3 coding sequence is TGTGCCAGCAGCGCCTCTCAACTACGGCCGCTCCACGAGCAGTACTTC. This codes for CASSASQLRPLHEQYF.

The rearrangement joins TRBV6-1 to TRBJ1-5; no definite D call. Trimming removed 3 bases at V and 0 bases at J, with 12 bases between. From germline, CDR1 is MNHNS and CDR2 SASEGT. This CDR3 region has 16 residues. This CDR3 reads CASSDRPMSSNQPQHF. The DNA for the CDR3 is TGTGCCAGCAGTGATCGGCCGATGAGTAGCAATCAGCCCCAGCATTTT.

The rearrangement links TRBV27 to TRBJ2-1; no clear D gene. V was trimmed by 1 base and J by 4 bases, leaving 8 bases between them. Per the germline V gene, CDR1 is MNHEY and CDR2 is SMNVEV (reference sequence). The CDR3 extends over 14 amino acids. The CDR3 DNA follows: TGTGCCAGCAGTTTATTTACTAATTACAATGAGCAGTTCTTC. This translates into CASSLFTNYNEQFF.

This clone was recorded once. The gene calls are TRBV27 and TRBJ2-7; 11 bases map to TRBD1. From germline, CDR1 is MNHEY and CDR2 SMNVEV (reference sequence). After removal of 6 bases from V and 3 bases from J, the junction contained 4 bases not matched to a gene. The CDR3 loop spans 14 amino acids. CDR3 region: CASSTGQGVYEQYF. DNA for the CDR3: TGTGCCAGCAGCACGGGACAGGGGGTCTACGAGCAGTACTTC.